The entry that follows covers one TCR beta chain sequence. The antigen remains unidentified. The sample is drawn from a study of molecular identifiers for immune sequencing clone quantification. Study context: Naive CD8 RNA (around 20,000 or 99,000 cells) was divided into five aliquots, with four sequenced.

The bulk TCR libraries were made with methods described before and with listed TCR primers. TCRdb used MiXCR to reprocess the PCR reads, holding one entry per CDR3 protein. Counted here are about 640,000 distinct CDR3 sequences, approximately 20% occurring once; the ten biggest clones make up roughly 0.9%. The authors gated naive CD8 T cells as CD8+CD4-CCR7+CD45RA+ for sorting. The CDR3 is 19 residues long. Germline CDR1 is MNHEY and CDR2 is SVGAGI. After removal of 8 bases from V and 3 bases from J, the junction contained 17 bases not matched to a gene. Notes on the study in general: Spiked-in Jurkat TCR RNA corresponding to one cell was reported as detectable against more than 950,000 naive cells.

The chain is built from TRBV6-5 and TRBJ1-6; 9 nucleotides align to TRBD1. Material for sequencing was naive CD8+ T cells from blood, with Jurkat cell RNA spiked in. The subset was: FACS-sorted CD8+CD4-CCR7+CD45RA+ naive T cells. This sequence was found in a human donor in good health. Some libraries in this study had Jurkat cell RNA spiked in. The CDR3 DNA reads as TGTGCCAGCGGACCCACCGGGACAGGGACCCTCTGCTATAATTCACCCCTCCACTTT. Protein product: CASGPTGTGTLCYNSPLHF.